This TCR beta chain was observed in a study of blood T cells in healthy people across ages (dated by TCRdb to the mid-2010s). Study-wide context: In model experiments, roughly one uniquely barcoded TCR beta cDNA molecule per two T cells was captured by template switching. To avoid experimental bias, donors of different ages were distributed randomly across sequencing lanes. Age-related changes in TCR beta repertoire diversity were measured in the study by deep sequencing normalized with unique cDNA molecular identifiers. Using the same blood draw, the study looked at two additional independent replicas of 1 million unique cDNA reads for two donors, one aged 18 to 29 and the other aged 80 or older. Donors were grouped into four age groups: young (average approximately 15 years), middle-aged (roughly 37), aged (roughly 62) and long-lived (around 80). Here is what the overall study found, with its caveats: Estimates of total diversity based on one million sequenced T cells were regarded as lower bounds and as underestimates. Compared with the aged group, the long-lived group had more naive CD4+ T cells, fewer expanded clones and increased TCR diversity, suggesting age selection. Because donor CMV infection status was unknown, age-related changes in expanded clonotypes were potentially confounded. There was a strong correlation between observed TCR beta diversity and the percentage of naive T cells measured by flow cytometry. Bulk unsorted PBMC profiling prevented conclusive comparison of naive and antigen-experienced compartments. As age increased, observed TCR beta diversity per million T cells dropped in a roughly linear way, and a significant reduction was already evident by age 40.

Libraries came from 5' RACE. Sequencing was carried out with an Illumina HiSeq 2500. A second PCR of about 7 to 12 cycles was performed with a sample-barcoded 5' primer and a J-beta primer mix. A unique molecular identifier was introduced onto each TCR beta cDNA molecule by a template-switch 5' adaptor carrying 12 random nucleotides. Each sample yielded at least 3 million CDR3-containing paired-end reads. All of the RNA was converted into first-strand cDNA using the Mint cDNA synthesis kit, with a TRBC-specific oligonucleotide serving as the primer. After uracil-DNA glycosylase treatment, a first 18-cycle PCR used universal primers M1SS and BC2_uni_R on all cDNA. As for the authors' bioinformatics: Normalization of each sample was performed by random selection of 1 million high-quality reads, each carrying a distinct molecular identifier. Reads sharing molecular identifiers were discarded rather than binned into consensus sequences. MiTCR, run with a Q25 quality threshold and the strictest error-elimination algorithm, handled CDR3 identification, clonotype clustering and error correction. A nonparametric unseen species model with Euler transformation was used to estimate a lower bound on total TCR beta diversity. Using fastp trimming at Q25 and MiXCR clonotype assembly, TCRdb reanalyzed the public sequencing data and kept in-frame beta chains. All rows with the same CDR3 protein become a single entry with the most common DNA and genes. The V and J calls, along with clone size, are taken from TCRdb and not from the paper's own processing. The sample table records around 1.5 million distinct CDR3 sequences; 42% of these occur just once. The ten largest make up 6.5% to 10% of the sample.

On this clonotype itself: Its antigen remains undetermined. Base qualities were left out, and no much larger clone turns up one base away.

The donors were a few dozen Caucasian individuals from Russia, aged roughly 6 to 90 years, who were systemically healthy. Each donor gave approximately 10 milliliters of peripheral blood, collected into EDTA-treated Vacutainer tubes. PBMCs were isolated by Ficoll-Paque density-gradient centrifugation, with at least 6.5 million obtained per sample. Total RNA, at least 5.5 micrograms per sample, was extracted from PBMCs with Trizol reagent. For every donor, flow cytometry on a PBMC aliquot measured the percentage of naive CD45RAhigh/CD27high T cells. The junction carries 13 bases between V and J, which are trimmed by 4 bases and 4 bases respectively. The CDR3, from cysteine to phenylalanine, totals 13 residues. Of all the DNA, just the CDR3 is kept, 39 bases in frame from base 1. The germline V gene sets CDR1 to SQVTM and CDR2 to ANQGSEA.

The sequence was obtained from a young woman in good health. Sequencing was carried out using blood. The chain is made from TRBV29-1 and TRBJ2-5; TRBD2 is perhaps the D gene, given 5 matching bases. The DNA is TGCAGCGTTGGGTTCGGTGCGGGAGAGACCCAGTACTTC. This codes for CSVGFGAGETQYF.